This TCR beta chain was sequenced for a study of T-cell memory formation after mild COVID-19. Study-wide points: Contracting CD4+ clones sat mainly in CM and EM; CD8+ in EMRA. There was a balanced CD4/CD8 profile in clones contracting day 15 to 85, and later expanders leaned CD4+. Cross-reactive memory seemingly joined, as some responding clones were found in pre-infection memory.

Trimming stripped 5 bases from V and 10 bases from J, with 15 bases between. This CDR3 spans 13 amino acids. The germline gives CDR1 SGHVS, CDR2 FNYEAQ. As to this clonotype: No antigen is known for it.

Employing constant-segment primers, 5'RACE generated TCR alpha and TCR beta cDNA libraries bearing sample barcodes and UMIs. TCRdb fed the 5' RACE reads into MiXCR, producing one record per CDR3 protein. The table includes roughly 200,000 distinct CDR3 sequences, 16% detected once. The chain carries TRBV7-6 and TRBJ1-5; no firm D call. The clonotype was recovered from an adult woman who had mild COVID-19 (a few samples of this study predate the infection). Cell type and time point are not known. Sequenced input: PBMCs or a T cell subset sorted from them (not recorded which). CDR3 residues: CASSQGGLQPQHF. The CDR3 DNA is TGTGCCAGCAGCCAAGGAGGGTTACAACCCCAGCATTTT.